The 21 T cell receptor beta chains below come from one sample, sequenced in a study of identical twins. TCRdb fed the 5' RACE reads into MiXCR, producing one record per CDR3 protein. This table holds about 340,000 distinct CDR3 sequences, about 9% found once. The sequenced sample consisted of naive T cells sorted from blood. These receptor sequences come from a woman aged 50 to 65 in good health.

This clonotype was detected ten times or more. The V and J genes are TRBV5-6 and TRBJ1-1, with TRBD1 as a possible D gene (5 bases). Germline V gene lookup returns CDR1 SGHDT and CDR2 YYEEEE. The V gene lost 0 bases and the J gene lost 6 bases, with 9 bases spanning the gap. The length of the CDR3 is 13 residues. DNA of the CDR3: TGTGCCAGCAGCTTGGAAGGGGTATCTGAAGCTTTCTTT. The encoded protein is CASSLEGVSEAFF. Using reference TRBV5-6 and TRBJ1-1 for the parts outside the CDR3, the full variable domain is DAGVTQSPTHLIKTRGQQVTLRCSPKSGHDTVSWYQQALGQGPQFIFQYYEEEERQRGNFPDRFSGHQFPNYSSELNVNALLLGDSALYLCASSLEGVSEAFFGQGTRLTVV.

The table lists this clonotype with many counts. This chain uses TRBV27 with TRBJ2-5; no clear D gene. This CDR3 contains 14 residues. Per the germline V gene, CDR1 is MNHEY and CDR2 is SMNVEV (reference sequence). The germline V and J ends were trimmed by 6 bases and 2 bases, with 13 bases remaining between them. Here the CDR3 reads CASSKTAGQETQYF. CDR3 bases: TGTGCCAGCAGCAAGACGGCAGGTCAAGAGACCCAGTACTTC.

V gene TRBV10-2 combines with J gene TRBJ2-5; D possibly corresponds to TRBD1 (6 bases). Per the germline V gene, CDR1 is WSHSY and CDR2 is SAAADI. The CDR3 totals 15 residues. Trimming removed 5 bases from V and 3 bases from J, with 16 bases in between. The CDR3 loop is CASSTPRGLEETQYF. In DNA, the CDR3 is TGCGCCAGCAGTACCCCCAGGGGTCTGGAAGAGACCCAGTACTTC.

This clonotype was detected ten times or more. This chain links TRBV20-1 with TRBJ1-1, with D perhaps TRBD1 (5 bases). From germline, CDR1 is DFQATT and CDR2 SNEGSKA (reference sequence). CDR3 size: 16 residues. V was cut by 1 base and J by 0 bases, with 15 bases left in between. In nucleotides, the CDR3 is TGCAGTGCTAGAGTGGGGGGAGGGTCCTTGAACACTGAAGCTTTCTTT. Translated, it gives CSARVGGGSLNTEAFF.

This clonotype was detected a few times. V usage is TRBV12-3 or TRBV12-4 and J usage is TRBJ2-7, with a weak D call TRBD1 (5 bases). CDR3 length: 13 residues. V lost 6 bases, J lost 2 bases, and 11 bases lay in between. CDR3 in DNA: TGTGCCAGCAGCTCCCAGGACACCTACGAGCAGTACTTC. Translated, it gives CASSSQDTYEQYF.

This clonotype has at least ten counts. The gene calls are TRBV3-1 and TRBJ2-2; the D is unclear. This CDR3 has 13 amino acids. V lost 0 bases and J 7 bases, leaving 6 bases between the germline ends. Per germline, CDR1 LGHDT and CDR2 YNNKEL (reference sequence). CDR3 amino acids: CASSQDPIGELFF. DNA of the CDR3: TGTGCCAGCAGCCAAGACCCGATCGGGGAGCTGTTTTTT. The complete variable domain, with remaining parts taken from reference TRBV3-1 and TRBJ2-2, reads DTAVSQTPKYLVTQMGNDKSIKCEQNLGHDTMYWYKQDSKKFLKIMFSYNNKELIINETVPNRFSPKSPDKAHLNLHINSLELGDSAVYFCASSQDPIGELFFGEGSRLTVL.

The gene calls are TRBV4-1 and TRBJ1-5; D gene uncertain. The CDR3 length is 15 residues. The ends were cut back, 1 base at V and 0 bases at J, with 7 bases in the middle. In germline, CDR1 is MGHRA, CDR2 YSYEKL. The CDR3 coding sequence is TGCGCCAGCAGCCAAGGACGGTTTAGCAATCAGCCCCAGCATTTT. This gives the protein CASSQGRFSNQPQHF.

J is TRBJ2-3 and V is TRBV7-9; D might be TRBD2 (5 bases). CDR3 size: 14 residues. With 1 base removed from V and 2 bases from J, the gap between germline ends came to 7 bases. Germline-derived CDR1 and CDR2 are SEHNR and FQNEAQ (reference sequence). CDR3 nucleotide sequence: TGTGCCAGCAGCTTAGAGCGGTACACAGATACGCAGTATTTT. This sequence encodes CASSLERYTDTQYF. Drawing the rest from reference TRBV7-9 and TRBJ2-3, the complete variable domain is DTGVSQNPRHKITKRGQNVTFRCDPISEHNRLYWYRQTLGQGPEFLTYFQNEAQLEKSRLLSDRFSAERPKGSFSTLEIQRTEQGDSAMYLCASSLERYTDTQYFGPGTRLTVL.

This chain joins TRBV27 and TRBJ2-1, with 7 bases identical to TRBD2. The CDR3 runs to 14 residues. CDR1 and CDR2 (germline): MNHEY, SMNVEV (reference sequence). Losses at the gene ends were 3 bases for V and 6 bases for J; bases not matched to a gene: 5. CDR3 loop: CASSFYASGNEQFF. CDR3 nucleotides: TGTGCCAGCAGTTTTTACGCTAGCGGCAATGAGCAGTTCTTC.

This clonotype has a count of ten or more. The CDR3 spells CASRPGVRADTQYF. Here the CDR3 DNA reads TGTGCCAGCAGACCGGGCGTACGGGCGGATACGCAGTATTTT. The genes are TRBV12-3 or TRBV12-4 and TRBJ2-3, with unresolved D. The CDR3 runs 14 residues. The V end lost 6 bases, the J end lost 6 bases, and 16 bases lay between the germline ends.

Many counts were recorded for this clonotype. For the CDR3, the DNA is TGCGCCAGCAGCTCCGGACAGGAGCAGTTCTTC. Protein product: CASSSGQEQFF. J is TRBJ2-1 and V is TRBV5-1, with D maybe TRBD1 (6 bases). Deletions cut 3 bases from V and 10 bases from J, with 8 bases between. The CDR3 has 11 residues. Germline V lookup: CDR1 SGHRS, CDR2 YFSETQ.

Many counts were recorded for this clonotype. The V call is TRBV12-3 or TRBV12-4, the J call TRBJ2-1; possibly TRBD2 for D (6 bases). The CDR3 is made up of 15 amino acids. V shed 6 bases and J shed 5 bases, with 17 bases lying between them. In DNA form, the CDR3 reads TGTGCCAGCAGCTCAAGACGGGAGAGCGACAATGAGCAGTTCTTC. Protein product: CASSSRRESDNEQFF.

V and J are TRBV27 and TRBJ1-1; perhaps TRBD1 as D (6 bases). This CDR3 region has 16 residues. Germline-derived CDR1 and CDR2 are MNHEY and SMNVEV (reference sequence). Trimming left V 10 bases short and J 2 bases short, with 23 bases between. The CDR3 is CATYPLTGKLNTEAFF. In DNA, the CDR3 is TGTGCCACCTACCCCCTTACAGGGAAACTAAACACTGAAGCTTTCTTT.

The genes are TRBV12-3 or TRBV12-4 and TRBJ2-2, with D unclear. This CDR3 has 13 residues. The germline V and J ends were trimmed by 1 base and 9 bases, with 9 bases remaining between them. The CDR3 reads CASSLGPGRELFF. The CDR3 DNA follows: TGTGCCAGCAGTTTAGGGCCGGGCCGGGAGCTGTTTTTT.

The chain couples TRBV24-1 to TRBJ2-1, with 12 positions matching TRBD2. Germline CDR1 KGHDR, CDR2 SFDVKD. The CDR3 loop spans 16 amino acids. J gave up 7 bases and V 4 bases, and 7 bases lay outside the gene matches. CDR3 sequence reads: CATSDRTSGMKNEQFF. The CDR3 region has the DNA TGTGCCACCAGTGACCGGACTAGCGGGATGAAGAATGAGCAGTTCTTC.

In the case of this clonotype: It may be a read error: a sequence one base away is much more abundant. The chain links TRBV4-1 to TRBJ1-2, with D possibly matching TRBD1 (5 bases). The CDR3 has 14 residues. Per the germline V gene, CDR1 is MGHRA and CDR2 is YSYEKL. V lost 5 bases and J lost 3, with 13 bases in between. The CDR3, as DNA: TGCGCCAGCAGCTCGGCCCTAGGGGACTATGGCTACACCTTC. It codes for CASSSALGDYGYTF.

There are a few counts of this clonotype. The CDR3 reads CASSLDGVEEKLFF. The CDR3 coding sequence is TGCGCCAGCAGCCTCGACGGGGTGGAGGAAAAACTGTTTTTT. J is TRBJ1-4 and V is TRBV5-1; D is unresolved. This CDR3 is built from 14 residues. The germline V gene has CDR1 SGHRS and CDR2 YFSETQ. Deletions cut 4 bases from V and 8 bases from J, with 15 bases between.

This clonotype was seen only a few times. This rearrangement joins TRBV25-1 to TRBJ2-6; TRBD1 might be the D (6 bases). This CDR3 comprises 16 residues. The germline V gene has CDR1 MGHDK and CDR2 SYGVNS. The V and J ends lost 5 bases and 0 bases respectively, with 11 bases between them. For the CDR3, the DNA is TGTGCCAGCAGTCGGACAGAGAGCTCTGGGGCCAACGTCCTGACTTTC. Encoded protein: CASSRTESSGANVLTF. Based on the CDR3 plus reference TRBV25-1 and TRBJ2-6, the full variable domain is EADIYQTPRYLVIGTGKKITLECSQTMGHDKMYWYQQDPGMELHLIHYSYGVNSTEKGDLSSESTVSRIRTEHFPLTLESARPSHTSQYLCASSRTESSGANVLTFGAGSRLTVL.

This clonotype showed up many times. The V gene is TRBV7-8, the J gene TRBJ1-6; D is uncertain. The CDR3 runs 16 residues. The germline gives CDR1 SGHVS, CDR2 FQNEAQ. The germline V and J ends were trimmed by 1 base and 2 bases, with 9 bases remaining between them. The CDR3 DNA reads TGTGCCAGCAGCTTAGTAGCAGCAGCCTATAATTCACCCCTCCACTTT. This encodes CASSLVAAAYNSPLHF.

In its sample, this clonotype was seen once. DNA for the CDR3: TGCGCCAGCAGCAGGACTAGCGGTCTACTGCCAGATACGCAGTATTTT. This sequence encodes CASSRTSGLLPDTQYF. The V and J genes are TRBV5-1 and TRBJ2-3, with 10 positions matching TRBD2. J was trimmed by 4 bases and V by 4 bases; bases with no gene match: 9. Germline lookup yields CDR1 SGHRS and CDR2 YFSETQ. The CDR3 contains 16 residues. The full variable domain, rest sourced from reference TRBV5-1 and TRBJ2-3, is KAGVTQTPRYLIKTRGQQVTLSCSPISGHRSVSWYQQTPGQGLQFLFEYFSETQRNKGNFPGRFSGRQFSNSRSEMNVSTLELGDSALYLCASSRTSGLLPDTQYFGPGTRLTVL.

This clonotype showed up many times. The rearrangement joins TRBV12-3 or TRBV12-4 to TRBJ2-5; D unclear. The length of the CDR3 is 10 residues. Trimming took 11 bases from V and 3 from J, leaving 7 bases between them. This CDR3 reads CAEPKETQYF. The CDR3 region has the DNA TGTGCCGAACCGAAAGAGACCCAGTACTTC.